Below, 5 T cell receptor beta chains from the same sample are listed, as sequenced in a study of TIL therapy for anti-PD-1-resistant metastatic lung cancer (dated by TCRdb to about 2021). In light of the paper, this sample's time point label describes: pre-treatment sample, taken before nivolumab and TIL therapy. TCR beta CDR3 regions were amplified from genomic DNA with the immunoSEQ v3 hsTCRB kit using bias-controlled multiplex PCR. TCRdb limited this immuneACCESS table to in-frame rearrangements with V and J called. A share of clones is missing; checked studies link under half to unresolved V genes, and the rest is unexplained. The table for this sample lists tens of thousands of clones; roughly 79% of them were counted only once. About 7% of the sample is taken by the ten largest. Sequencing used blood, obtained at baseline. Receptors were obtained from a person between 25 and 79 years old with non-small cell lung cancer.

J is TRBJ2-7 and V is TRBV19; TRBD2 is a possible D gene (6 bases). V dropped 7 bases and J dropped 3 bases, with 16 bases sitting between them. The germline CDR1 and CDR2 sequences are LNHDA and SQIVND (reference sequence). CDR3 length: 14 residues. The CDR3 reads CASTRGTMFYEQYF. The CDR3 coding sequence is TGTGCCAGTACCCGGGGGACCATGTTCTACGAGCAGTACTTC. The full variable domain, its missing parts supplied by reference TRBV19 and TRBJ2-7, is DGGITQSPKYLFRKEGQNVTLSCEQNLNHDAMYWYRQDPGQGLRLIYYSQIVNDFQKGDIAEGYSVSREKKESFPLTVTSAQKNPTAFYLCASTRGTMFYEQYFGPGTRLTVT.

The chain joins TRBV9 to TRBJ1-3, with D uncertain. The CDR3 has 14 amino acids. Between the trimmed V and J ends, which lost 0 bases and 2 bases, there was a span of 6 bases. The germline CDR1 and CDR2 sequences are SGDLS and YYNGEE. CDR3 in DNA: TGTGCCAGCAGCGTAGCTACCACTGGAAACACCATATATTTT. It specifies CASSVATTGNTIYF.

The chain links TRBV19 to TRBJ2-7; TRBD1 matches 7 bases. The CDR3 extends over 14 amino acids. Unmatched junction bases numbered 9, after V lost 4 bases and J lost 6 bases. Germline V CDR1 and CDR2: LNHDA, SQIVND (reference sequence). Here the CDR3 reads CASSRPGQPVEQYF. For the CDR3, the DNA is TGTGCCAGTAGTAGACCGGGACAGCCGGTCGAGCAGTACTTC.

This clone has a single count. The chain employs TRBV18 and TRBJ2-3; D is unresolved. Per the germline V gene, CDR1 is KGHSH and CDR2 is LQKENI. CDR3 length: 10 residues. V dropped 6 bases and J dropped 4 bases, with 2 bases sitting between them. For the CDR3, the DNA is TGTGCCAGCTCCTCAGATACGCAGTATTTT. Translation: CASSSDTQYF.

The chain carries TRBV27 and TRBJ1-2; D is unresolved. Per the germline V gene, CDR1 is MNHEY and CDR2 is SMNVEV (reference sequence). V lost 5 bases, J lost 4 bases, and 20 bases lay in between. This CDR3 has 16 amino acids. CDR3 sequence (DNA): TGTGCCAGCAGTCCTCGTGCTAGTGGGTGGGGCTATGGCTACACCTTC. It yields the protein CASSPRASGWGYGYTF.